This passage covers 20 T cell receptor beta chains from one sample sequenced in a study of cytomegalovirus exposure and HLA in healthy donors. PCR primers comprised 60 Vbeta and 13 Jbeta primers. Repertoires were generated with immunoSEQ multiplex PCR, while TCRdb's copy carries only in-frame clones and drops some. The sample holds over 150,000 clones; approximately 81% are singletons and the top ten take 0.38%. The sequencing input was PBMCs. These receptors originate from a boy aged 2 to 10 in good health and CMV-seronegative.

This chain links TRBV5-1 with TRBJ2-7, with 14 bases aligning to TRBD2. Trimming took 3 bases from V and 5 from J; bases not matched to a gene: 13. The CDR3 contains 18 residues. Germline V gene lookup returns CDR1 SGHRS and CDR2 YFSETQ. CDR3 bases: TGCGCCAGCAGCTGGAAGCCGGGACTAGCGGGAGAAAGAAACGAGCAGTACTTC. As protein: CASSWKPGLAGERNEQYF.

The gene calls are TRBV19 and TRBJ2-1; D perhaps matches TRBD1 (5 bases). Per the germline V gene, CDR1 is LNHDA and CDR2 is SQIVND (reference sequence). The CDR3 loop spans 11 amino acids. The CDR3 DNA is TGTGCTATAACAGGATACAATGAGCAGTTCTTC. Its translation is CAITGYNEQFF. The variable domain in full, completed from reference TRBV19 and TRBJ2-1, reads DGGITQSPKYLFRKEGQNVTLSCEQNLNHDAMYWYRQDPGQGLRLIYYSQIVNDFQKGDIAEGYSVSREKKESFPLTVTSAQKNPTAFYLCAITGYNEQFFGPGTRLTVL.

The gene calls are TRBV19 and TRBJ2-2, with D possibly being TRBD1 (5 bases). The CDR3 loop spans 14 amino acids. Germline V gives CDR1 LNHDA, CDR2 SQIVND (reference sequence). The ends were cut back, 3 bases at V and 7 bases at J, with 12 bases in the middle. CDR3 in amino acids: CASSIQARGGELFF. The CDR3 coding sequence is TGTGCCAGTAGTATTCAGGCAAGGGGCGGGGAGCTGTTTTTT. The variable domain in full, completed from reference TRBV19 and TRBJ2-2, reads DGGITQSPKYLFRKEGQNVTLSCEQNLNHDAMYWYRQDPGQGLRLIYYSQIVNDFQKGDIAEGYSVSREKKESFPLTVTSAQKNPTAFYLCASSIQARGGELFFGEGSRLTVL.

This clone was counted only a few times. The rearrangement uses TRBV5-1 and TRBJ2-1; 12 positions match TRBD2. The junction had 11 bases not matched to a gene; V was cut back by 4 bases and J by 9 bases. CDR3 length: 16 residues. Germline CDR1 SGHRS, CDR2 YFSETQ. CDR3 sequence (DNA): TGCGCCAGCAGCGAACAGACTAGCGGGAGTTCGGGTGAGCAGTTCTTC. It yields the protein CASSEQTSGSSGEQFF.

The chain links TRBV6-5 to TRBJ1-1, with 11 bases aligning to TRBD1. In germline, CDR1 is MNHEY, CDR2 SVGAGI. V lost 5 bases to trimming and J lost 5 bases; unmatched junction nucleotides: 7. The CDR3 consists of 15 residues. CDR3 nucleotide sequence: TGTGCCAGCAGTCCGCCGGACAGGGGGCGGACTGAAGCTTTCTTT. It encodes CASSPPDRGRTEAFF.

This chain links TRBV4-1 with TRBJ2-3; 12 bases line up with TRBD1. With 1 base clipped from V and 8 bases from J, the junction kept 7 bases outside the gene matches. This CDR3 is built from 16 residues. The germline V gene has CDR1 MGHRA and CDR2 YSYEKL. CDR3 sequence reads: CASSQGRDRGRGTQYF. The CDR3 nucleotides are TGCGCCAGCAGCCAAGGCCGGGACAGGGGGCGCGGTACGCAGTATTTT.

This chain links TRBV28 with TRBJ2-7; 9 nucleotides agree with TRBD1. V lost 11 bases and J lost 4; bases outside the gene matches: 6. The CDR3 has 12 residues. From germline, CDR1 is MDHEN and CDR2 SYDVKM. The CDR3 reads CAVRTGEYEQYF. The CDR3, as DNA: TGTGCCGTTCGGACAGGGGAGTACGAGCAGTACTTC.

The chain has TRBV6-1 and TRBJ1-3; D is uncertain. Per germline, CDR1 MNHNS and CDR2 SASEGT. The CDR3 spans 15 residues. The V gene lost 1 base and the J gene lost 0 bases, with 7 bases spanning the gap. In DNA form, the CDR3 reads TGTGCCAGCAGTGAAGGGGGAGACTCTGGAAACACCATATATTTT. Translating it yields CASSEGGDSGNTIYF.

The V gene is TRBV4-1, the J gene TRBJ1-2, with TRBD1 matching 7 bases. The CDR3 sequence is 14 residues long. Germline V gene sequence: CDR1 MGHRA, CDR2 YSYEKL. With V trimmed by 0 bases and J by 6 bases, 4 bases remained unmatched. For the CDR3, the DNA is TGCGCCAGCAGCCAAGACGAGGGGGCGAATGGCTACACCTTC. Protein product: CASSQDEGANGYTF.

A single count supports this clone. V is TRBV7-9 and J is TRBJ1-5, with TRBD1 matching over 11 bases. The CDR3 is made up of 16 amino acids. CDR1 is SEHNR and CDR2 is FQNEAQ in the germline V gene (reference sequence). Trimming cost V 5 bases and J 5 bases; bases outside gene matches: 8. Here the CDR3 DNA reads TGTGCCAGCAGCGCCCCGTGGACAGGGGGCGATCAGCCCCAGCATTTT. Its protein is CASSAPWTGGDQPQHF.

The chain is built from TRBV5-1 and TRBJ2-4; 9 bases agree with TRBD1. This CDR3 contains 17 residues. Trimming cost V 4 bases and J 0 bases; bases outside gene matches: 8. Germline loops: CDR1 SGHRS, CDR2 YFSETQ. The CDR3 nucleotides read TGCGCCAGCAGCCGGGACAGGGAGGGGTTAGCCAAAAACATTCAGTACTTC. The encoded protein is CASSRDREGLAKNIQYF. Using reference TRBV5-1 and TRBJ2-4 for the parts outside the CDR3, the full variable domain is KAGVTQTPRYLIKTRGQQVTLSCSPISGHRSVSWYQQTPGQGLQFLFEYFSETQRNKGNFPGRFSGRQFSNSRSEMNVSTLELGDSALYLCASSRDREGLAKNIQYFGAGTRLSVL.

The table lists this clone with a few counts. The chain links TRBV6-1 to TRBJ2-7; 10 bases align to TRBD2. With V trimmed by 8 bases and J by 5 bases, 9 bases remained unmatched. The CDR3 is 14 amino acids. CDR1 is MNHNS and CDR2 is SASEGT in the germline V gene. The CDR3 DNA sequence: TGTGCCAGCCAGATAGCGGGAGGAGGGAACGAGCAGTACTTC. It codes for CASQIAGGGNEQYF.

This clone appeared a single time. This rearrangement joins TRBV1 to TRBJ1-1; TRBD1 is the table's D call and was not checked against the DNA. TRBV1 is given as a pseudogene. This CDR3 contains 13 residues. CDR3 DNA sequence: TGCACCAGCAGCCAGGGACATGAGACTGAAGCTTTCTTT. Translated, it gives CTSSQGHETEAFF.

The V gene is TRBV19, the J gene TRBJ1-5; D is undetermined. Trimming stripped 2 bases from V and 6 bases from J, with 5 bases between. The germline V gene has CDR1 LNHDA and CDR2 SQIVND (reference sequence). The CDR3 runs 12 residues. CDR3 DNA: TGTGCCAGTAGTATACGGAGTCAGCCCCAGCATTTT. Its translation is CASSIRSQPQHF.

The chain combines TRBV4-2 with TRBJ2-7, with 7 bases matching TRBD2. CDR3 length: 16 amino acids. The V segment lost 2 bases and the J segment 6 bases; nucleotides outside the gene matches: 13. Germline assignment: CDR1 LGHNA and CDR2 YNFKEQ. CDR3 amino acids: CASSQLGTVGEGEQYF. The CDR3 DNA follows: TGTGCCAGCAGCCAACTGGGGACGGTCGGGGAGGGCGAGCAGTACTTC.

CDR3 in amino acids: CASSRRRYEQYF. The CDR3 DNA is TGTGCCAGCAGTCGACGGCGGTACGAGCAGTACTTC. This chain links TRBV25-1 with TRBJ2-7; no clear D. V lost 5 bases, J lost 4 bases, and 9 bases lay in between. Per germline, CDR1 MGHDK and CDR2 SYGVNS. The CDR3 extends over 12 amino acids.

The V and J genes are TRBV27 and TRBJ2-7; D not certain. Trimming removed 8 bases from V and 2 bases from J, with 4 bases in between. CDR1 MNHEY and CDR2 SMNVEV come from the germline V gene (reference sequence). This CDR3 contains 10 residues. The CDR3 loop is CASPTYEQYF. The DNA of the CDR3 is TGTGCCAGCCCAACCTACGAGCAGTACTTC.

The chain is built from TRBV9 and TRBJ2-4; TRBD2 aligns across 10 bases. After removal of 2 bases from V and 7 bases from J, the junction contained 9 bases not matched to a gene. Germline loops: CDR1 SGDLS, CDR2 YYNGEE. There are 16 residues in the CDR3. The chain's CDR3 is CASSVSGRSGGNIQYF. In DNA form, the CDR3 reads TGTGCCAGCAGCGTTAGCGGGAGGTCCGGGGGGAACATTCAGTACTTC. The whole variable domain, filled in from reference TRBV9 and TRBJ2-4, reads DSGVTQTPKHLITATGQRVTLRCSPRSGDLSVYWYQQSLDQGLQFLIQYYNGEERAKGNILERFSAQQFPDLHSELNLSSLELGDSALYFCASSVSGRSGGNIQYFGAGTRLSVL.

The chain is built from TRBV7-5 and TRBJ2-5; the DNA was not used to check the table's D call, TRBD2. TRBV7-5 is annotated as a pseudogene. The CDR3 is 13 residues long. The CDR3 sequence is CVRASSVGETQYF. Written as DNA, the CDR3 is TGTGTCAGAGCTAGCAGCGTGGGGGAGACCCAGTACTTC.

CDR3 amino acids: CASSYSRGFDQPQHF. The CDR3 nucleotides read TGTGCCAGCAGTTACTCACGAGGGTTTGATCAGCCCCAGCATTTT. The chain combines TRBV6-5 with TRBJ1-5; D gene uncertain. The germline gives CDR1 MNHEY, CDR2 SVGAGI. The V end lost 0 bases, the J end lost 5 bases, and 11 bases lay between the germline ends. This CDR3 is 15 amino acids long.